Shown below are 30 T cell receptor beta chains from a single sample sequenced in a study of CD8 T cells in ankylosing spondylitis. TCRdb independently ran MiXCR on the 5' RACE reads; one entry per CDR3 protein. The data show roughly 130,000 distinct CDR3 sequences, with roughly 15% seen just once and approximately 3.1% held by the top ten. The specimen was blood, either unsorted or a sorted T cell fraction (not recorded which). The receptors stem from a female donor with ankylosing spondylitis or in good health (not recorded which).

About this clonotype itself: Being one base from a much bigger clone, this may be a read error. This rearrangement joins TRBV5-1 to TRBJ2-1; TRBD2 matches 10 bases. Germline CDR1 and CDR2: SGHRS and YFSETQ. The CDR3 totals 15 residues. The CDR3 nucleotides read TGCGCCAGCAGCTTGGCCAGCGGGAGGGACAATCAGCAGTTCTTC. As protein: CASSLASGRDNQQFF.

This clonotype was detected only a few times. The chain links TRBV18 to TRBJ1-2; no firm D call. Between the trimmed V and J ends, which lost 2 bases and 7 bases, there was a span of 14 bases. Germline V gene data show CDR1 as KGHSH and CDR2 as LQKENI. The CDR3 runs 14 residues. CDR3 region: CASSPEQMVGGYTF. CDR3 DNA: TGTGCCAGCTCACCAGAACAAATGGTGGGTGGCTACACCTTC. The complete variable domain, with remaining parts taken from reference TRBV18 and TRBJ1-2, reads NAGVMQNPRHLVRRRGQEARLRCSPMKGHSHVYWYRQLPEEGLKFMVYLQKENIIDESGMPKERFSAEFPKEGPSILRIQQVVRGDSAAYFCASSPEQMVGGYTFGSGTRLTVV.

This clonotype was found a few times. V usage is TRBV3-1 and J usage is TRBJ2-7, with D tentatively TRBD1 (5 bases). CDR1 and CDR2 from the germline V gene are LGHDT and YNNKEL (reference sequence). This CDR3 is 16 amino acids long. V was pared by 1 base and J by 2 bases, with 15 bases between. The CDR3 sequence: CASSQAFRQSTYEQYF. CDR3 DNA: TGTGCCAGCAGCCAAGCTTTTCGACAGAGTACCTACGAGCAGTACTTC.

This clonotype was picked up many times. V and J are TRBV20-1 and TRBJ1-1; D gene unclear. The CDR3 spans 12 residues. Germline assignment: CDR1 DFQATT and CDR2 SNEGSKA (reference sequence). Trimming removed 4 bases from V and 5 bases from J, with 11 bases in between. CDR3 sequence: CSATQWDTEAFF. Written as DNA, the CDR3 is TGCAGTGCTACCCAGTGGGATACTGAAGCTTTCTTT.

This clonotype was detected many times. V and J are TRBV12-3 or TRBV12-4 and TRBJ2-1; unclear D gene. V was trimmed by 3 bases and J by 10 bases, leaving 7 bases between them. The CDR3 extends over 11 amino acids. This CDR3 reads CASSFSGEQFF. CDR3 DNA: TGTGCCAGCAGTTTCAGTGGGGAGCAGTTCTTC.

This clonotype has only a few counts. The chain employs TRBV12-3 or TRBV12-4 and TRBJ2-2; tentatively, D is TRBD2 (5 bases). This CDR3 has 15 amino acids. Trimming removed 2 bases from V and 0 bases from J, with 7 bases in between. CDR3 DNA: TGTGCCAGCAGTTTACGGGAAACGAACACCGGGGAGCTGTTTTTT. Translating gives CASSLRETNTGELFF.

Many counts were recorded for this clonotype. The V call is TRBV10-3, the J call TRBJ1-2, with D uncertain. This CDR3 region has 12 residues. Germline-derived CDR1 and CDR2 are ENHRY and SYGVKD. The V end lost 0 bases, the J end lost 6 bases, and 5 bases lay between the germline ends. CDR3 nucleotide sequence: TGTGCCATCAGTGAGTCGTGGGATGGCTACACCTTC. The encoded protein is CAISESWDGYTF.

This clonotype was recorded a few times. The V gene is TRBV2, the J gene TRBJ2-7; TRBD1 agrees at 7 bases. The CDR3 runs 14 residues. Germline CDR1 and CDR2: SNHLY and FYNNEI. J was trimmed by 5 bases and V by 2 bases; bases with no gene match: 6. The CDR3 coding sequence is TGTGCCAGCAGTGAATCGGCAGGGGGAGACGAGCAGTACTTC. It yields the protein CASSESAGGDEQYF.

Only a few counts were recorded for this clonotype. The genes are TRBV5-1 and TRBJ2-6; perhaps D is TRBD1 or TRBD2 (6 bases each). V was cut by 4 bases and J by 8 bases, with 28 bases left in between. In germline, CDR1 is SGHRS, CDR2 YFSETQ. The CDR3 has 19 residues. The CDR3, as DNA: TGCGCCAGCAGCCAATTTTTGGGTAATCCGGGGGCAACGACCAACGTCCTGACTTTC. It translates to CASSQFLGNPGATTNVLTF.

This clonotype was found a few times. The chain's CDR3 is CSANDDTEAFF. The CDR3 nucleotides are TGCAGTGCCAACGACGACACTGAAGCTTTCTTT. This chain connects TRBV20-1 to TRBJ1-1; D is unresolved. This CDR3 has 11 amino acids. The germline gives CDR1 DFQATT, CDR2 SNEGSKA (reference sequence). Trimming stripped 6 bases from V and 3 bases from J, with 8 bases between.

This clonotype was detected only a few times. The gene calls are TRBV5-1 and TRBJ2-1; 12 bases agree with TRBD1. After removal of 2 bases from V and 0 bases from J, the junction contained 9 bases not matched to a gene. Germline V gives CDR1 SGHRS, CDR2 YFSETQ. This CDR3 is 19 amino acids long. The CDR3 spells CASSLGTGGSLSSYNEQFF. CDR3 nucleotides: TGCGCCAGCAGCTTAGGGACAGGGGGCTCCTTAAGCTCCTACAATGAGCAGTTCTTC. The full variable domain, completed using reference TRBV5-1 and TRBJ2-1, is KAGVTQTPRYLIKTRGQQVTLSCSPISGHRSVSWYQQTPGQGLQFLFEYFSETQRNKGNFPGRFSGRQFSNSRSEMNVSTLELGDSALYLCASSLGTGGSLSSYNEQFFGPGTRLTVL.

Many counts were recorded for this clonotype. The V gene is TRBV6-1, the J gene TRBJ1-1; D is perhaps TRBD1 (5 bases). V lost 7 bases to trimming and J lost 2 bases, with 11 bases between them. The CDR3 is 13 amino acids. Per the germline V gene, CDR1 is MNHNS and CDR2 is SASEGT. The CDR3 protein is CASTLTDNTEAFF. Written as DNA, the CDR3 is TGTGCCAGCACCCTGACAGATAACACTGAAGCTTTCTTT.

This clonotype was recorded at least ten times. The rearrangement uses TRBV5-1 and TRBJ2-5, with no clear D. CDR1 is SGHRS and CDR2 is YFSETQ in the germline V gene. Trimming shortened V by 4 bases and J by 0 bases, and 13 bases separated the two germline ends. The CDR3 sequence is 15 residues long. The CDR3 DNA reads TGCGCCAGCAGCAACCCCAATCTAGACCAAGAGACCCAGTACTTC. Its translation is CASSNPNLDQETQYF.

This clonotype was seen at least ten times. The V call is TRBV3-1, the J call TRBJ2-3; TRBD1 might be the D (5 bases). The V end lost 4 bases, the J end lost 2 bases, and 10 bases lay between the germline ends. The CDR3 has 14 residues. CDR1 is LGHDT and CDR2 is YNNKEL in the germline V gene (reference sequence). As DNA, the CDR3 is TGTGCCAGCAGCCCTGCAGGGCTCACAGATACGCAGTATTTT. Translating it yields CASSPAGLTDTQYF.

This chain connects TRBV6-1 to TRBJ2-7; possible D gene TRBD2, 5 bases. Germline CDR1 reads MNHNS; CDR2 reads SASEGT. V was shortened by 8 bases and J by 6 bases, with 11 bases between the two germline ends. This CDR3 region has 11 residues. The CDR3 here is CASSLGSEQYF. Written as DNA, the CDR3 is TGTGCCAGCTCCCTTGGGAGCGAGCAGTACTTC.

The table lists this clonotype with a few counts. The J gene is TRBJ2-7, the V gene TRBV20-1, with 9 bases aligning to TRBD1. The CDR3 covers 14 residues. The trim removed 6 bases at V and 3 bases at J, leaving 9 bases unmatched. Germline lookup yields CDR1 DFQATT and CDR2 SNEGSKA (reference sequence). The CDR3 loop is CSANSDRGLYEQYF. CDR3 nucleotide sequence: TGCAGTGCCAATTCGGACAGGGGACTCTACGAGCAGTACTTC.

This clonotype was seen many times. The V gene is TRBV28, the J gene TRBJ1-5; D gene unclear. The V gene lost 5 bases and the J gene lost 7 bases, with 18 bases spanning the gap. The CDR3 loop spans 15 amino acids. Germline CDR1 and CDR2: MDHEN and SYDVKM. Written as DNA, the CDR3 is TGTGCCAGCAGTCCACCGGCGGCCCTTGGGCAGCCCCAGCATTTT. It is translated as CASSPPAALGQPQHF. Filled out from reference TRBV28 and TRBJ1-5, the complete variable domain reads DVKVTQSSRYLVKRTGEKVFLECVQDMDHENMFWYRQDPGLGLRLIYFSYDVKMKEKGDIPEGYSVSREKKERFSLILESASTNQTSMYLCASSPPAALGQPQHFGDGTRLSIL.

Worth noting for this clonotype: A clone one base away is much larger, so this may be a read error. The chain uses TRBV23-1 and TRBJ1-5; D ambiguous. TRBV23-1 counts as an open reading frame of uncertain function. Trimming removed 8 bases at V and 0 bases at J, with 14 bases between. The CDR3 is made up of 15 amino acids. As DNA, the CDR3 is TGCGCCAGCGCTTACATGTTAAATAGCAATCAGCCCCAGCATTTT. Translated: CASAYMLNSNQPQHF.

This clonotype was seen many times. This sequence joins TRBV11-2 and TRBJ2-5, with TRBD1 as a possible D gene (6 bases). The CDR3 length is 15 residues. V was shortened by 5 bases and J by 2 bases, with 15 bases between the two germline ends. Germline lookup yields CDR1 SGHAT and CDR2 FQNNGV. The CDR3 DNA is TGTGCCAGCAGCCCAGGACAGTACGGACAAGAGACCCAGTACTTC. Translation: CASSPGQYGQETQYF.

This clonotype was found many times. The chain is built from TRBV4-2 and TRBJ1-5, with D possibly matching TRBD1 (5 bases). V lost 4 bases, J lost 6 bases, and 19 bases lay in between. The CDR3 totals 16 residues. CDR1 is LGHNA and CDR2 is YNFKEQ in the germline V gene. CDR3 in DNA: TGTGCCAGCAGCCTAGGGGAACGAGGGGTCACTCAGCCCCAGCATTTT. As protein: CASSLGERGVTQPQHF.

This clonotype was counted ten times or more. The DNA for the CDR3 is TGCAGTGCTAGAGATATGGACAGGGGCGATCAGCCCCAGCATTTT. Translated: CSARDMDRGDQPQHF. This sequence joins TRBV20-1 and TRBJ1-5; 9 bases align to TRBD1. Germline-derived CDR1 and CDR2 are DFQATT and SNEGSKA (reference sequence). Trimming cost V 0 bases and J 5 bases; bases outside gene matches: 5. The CDR3 is made up of 15 amino acids.

This clonotype was recorded at least ten times. The chain recombines TRBV6-5 with TRBJ2-5; D is perhaps TRBD1 (5 bases). The germline gives CDR1 MNHEY, CDR2 SVGAGI. V was pared by 0 bases and J by 2 bases, with 16 bases between. The CDR3 totals 17 residues. CDR3: CASSYSINPDTQETQYF. The CDR3 DNA follows: TGTGCCAGCAGTTACTCGATTAATCCGGACACTCAAGAGACCCAGTACTTC.

This clonotype was observed a few times. The rearrangement uses TRBV7-9 and TRBJ2-7, with a weak D call TRBD2 (6 bases). CDR1 and CDR2 (germline): SEHNR, FQNEAQ (reference sequence). The CDR3 contains 14 residues. V was pared by 5 bases and J by 7 bases, with 18 bases between. The CDR3 loop reads CASSRAGGDGEQYF. The CDR3 nucleotides read TGTGCCAGCAGCCGCGCCGGGGGAGATGGTGAGCAGTACTTC.

This clonotype was counted many times. The chain employs TRBV5-1 and TRBJ1-2; the match to TRBD1 covers 8 bases. With V trimmed by 4 bases and J by 3 bases, 8 bases remained unmatched. CDR3 size: 15 residues. Germline V CDR1 and CDR2: SGHRS, YFSETQ. The CDR3 DNA sequence: TGCGCCAGCAGCCCGAACAGGGGGTTATACTATGGCTACACCTTC. This sequence encodes CASSPNRGLYYGYTF.

V gene TRBV24-1 combines with J gene TRBJ2-1; D is unclear. Trimming shortened V by 5 bases and J by 10 bases, and 14 bases separated the two germline ends. The CDR3 runs to 13 residues. Germline values: CDR1 KGHDR, CDR2 SFDVKD. The CDR3 region has the DNA TGTGCCACCAGTGGGTCGGGTCAAAGGGAGCAGTTCTTC. Protein: CATSGSGQREQFF.

A word on this clonotype: This may arise from a read error, as a much more abundant clone is one base away. This chain joins TRBV12-3 or TRBV12-4 and TRBJ1-6; D not resolved. The V end lost 3 bases, the J end lost 17 bases, and 23 bases lay between the germline ends. The CDR3 length is 15 residues. This CDR3 reads CASSFGTAGTGSVHF. The CDR3 DNA reads TGTGCCAGCAGTTTTGGTACGGCGGGCACCGGGTCAGTCCACTTT.

This clonotype showed up many times. The rearrangement joins TRBV20-1 to TRBJ2-7; 7 bases map to TRBD2. Per the germline V gene, CDR1 is DFQATT and CDR2 is SNEGSKA (reference sequence). Losses at the gene ends were 5 bases for V and 7 bases for J; bases not matched to a gene: 5. The CDR3 has 11 residues. The DNA of the CDR3 is TGCAGTGCTGAATTTAGCGGGGAGCAGTACTTC. It specifies CSAEFSGEQYF.

In its sample, this clonotype was seen many times. The V gene is TRBV21-1, the J gene TRBJ2-7; the table names TRBD2, a call not compared with the DNA. TRBV21-1 has pseudogene status. The CDR3 is 17 amino acids. CDR3 bases: TGTGCCAGCAGCAAAGCGTTTAGCGGGAACGTATCCCACGAGCAGTACTTC. This codes for CASSKAFSGNVSHEQYF.

This clonotype showed up many times. The V and J genes are TRBV20-1 and TRBJ2-7, with D maybe TRBD1 (6 bases). CDR1 and CDR2 (germline): DFQATT, SNEGSKA (reference sequence). There are 13 residues in the CDR3. The germline V and J ends were trimmed by 4 bases and 5 bases, with 15 bases remaining between them. The CDR3 protein is CSATHRVPDEQYF. CDR3 nucleotide sequence: TGCAGTGCTACTCACAGGGTCCCCGACGAGCAGTACTTC.

The CDR3 protein is CSASYEQASGGREQFF. The CDR3 nucleotides read TGCAGTGCTAGCTACGAGCAAGCTAGCGGGGGGCGGGAGCAGTTCTTC. The chain links TRBV20-1 to TRBJ2-1; 11 nucleotides match TRBD2. Germline values: CDR1 DFQATT, CDR2 SNEGSKA (reference sequence). J lost 10 bases, V lost 3 bases, and 14 bases had no gene match. CDR3 length: 16 amino acids.